These T cell receptor beta chains were read from a single sample in a study of response to subunit inactivated influenza vaccine. TCRdb ran MiXCR on the RT-PCR reads and lists one entry per CDR3 protein. Altogether about 500,000 distinct CDR3 sequences are present, about 15% being singletons, with the ten largest covering roughly 3%. The source was CD4+ T cells sorted from PBMCs, collected 23 to 25 months after vaccination. Source of these receptors: a man in his fifties or sixties who received an inactivated influenza vaccine. Each CDR3 is given with its conserved first and last residue. The D gene is left open where the match is weak. Expanded clones get a size class; other rows say once, few or many, or leave the size out.

D gene,J gene,clone size,V gene,CDR3 protein,CDR3 DNA
TRBD1,TRBJ2-3,few,TRBV18,CASSPGQGLGTDTQYF,TGTGCCAGCTCACCAGGACAGGGACTCGGCACAGATACGCAGTATTTT
.,TRBJ2-2,few,TRBV4-1,CASSQVLDTNTGELFF,TGCGCCAGCAGCCAAGTTTTAGACACGAACACCGGGGAGCTGTTTTTT
.,TRBJ2-1,.,TRBV3-1,CASSQGWIGNEQFF,TGTGCCAGCAGCCAAGGGTGGATTGGCAATGAGCAGTTCTTC
.,TRBJ2-1,few,TRBV20-1,CSARPPTGAYNEQFF,TGCAGTGCTAGACCCCCTACTGGGGCCTACAATGAGCAGTTCTTC
TRBD1,TRBJ1-1,.,TRBV10-2,CASYRGLDMNTEAFF,TGCGCCAGCTACAGGGGTCTTGATATGAACACTGAAGCTTTCTTT
.,TRBJ2-5,once,TRBV29-1,CSVGTARKETQYF,TGCAGCGTTGGGACGGCTAGAAAAGAGACCCAGTACTTC
.,TRBJ1-2,few,TRBV13,CASSSTQGSLGYTF,TGTGCCAGCAGCTCAACACAGGGCTCCCTGGGCTACACCTTC
.,TRBJ2-3,.,TRBV7-9,CASRPTAGSDTQYF,TGTGCCAGCAGACCGACCGCGGGGTCCGATACGCAGTATTTT
.,TRBJ2-7,few,TRBV7-2,CASSLGGKAYEQYF,TGTGCCAGCAGCTTAGGGGGGAAGGCCTACGAGCAGTACTTC
.,TRBJ2-1,.,TRBV11-2,CASSLIFLGSSYNEQFF,TGTGCCAGCAGCTTAATTTTCTTGGGGAGCTCCTACAATGAGCAGTTCTTC
.,TRBJ2-2,few,TRBV20-1,CSARDGGRSTGELFF,TGCAGTGCTAGAGACGGGGGCCGAAGCACCGGGGAGCTGTTTTTT